This is a list of T cell receptor beta chains from one sample in a study of blood T cell repertoires in COVID-19. Using immunoSEQ multiplex PCR, the repertoire was profiled, and TCRdb retains in-frame clones only, with some absent. The data hold 150,000 or so clones, with roughly 82% observed a single time. Material: peripheral blood. The receptor source for this set is a woman between 35 and 50 years old with COVID-19, enrolled during active disease. CDR3s include the opening cysteine and the closing phenylalanine or tryptophan. Size values are once, few and many counts, or a class for expanded clones, and some rows have none.

TRBV11-2 . CASSFGLAGGSMTGELFF
TRBV3-1/TRBV3-2 . CASSLGQGGAFF
TRBV5-5 . CASSPVAQNYNSPLHF
TRBV29-1 . CSAHLQGEGYTF
TRBV3-1/TRBV3-2 once CASSQDGAGTGELFF
TRBV10-1 . CASSEYSRSSYNEQFF
TRBV11-1 . CASSPGQGPIDEQFF
TRBV6-5 . CASSSSGGFYNEQFF
TRBV12-3/TRBV12-4 . CASSLVANYGYTF
TRBV5-6 . CASSSPGQDLYTIYF
TRBV19 . CASSMVIALNEQFF
TRBV5-8 . CASSGGTNYEQYF
TRBV5-1 . CASSLRWGANTEAFF
TRBV11-2 . CASSLDWQQGKYNEQFF
TRBV13 . CASSLSGRAAYEQYF
TRBV5-8 . CASSLMTVQETQYF
TRBV18 . CASSRDRGLVNQPQHF
TRBV27 few CASSFSGNQPQHF
TRBV7-3 . CASSMTDQETQYF
TRBV9 . CASSVEGAYGNTIYF
TRBV6-5 medium-sized CASSYGLASLETQYF
TRBV2 . CASDRGNQGEGYEQYF
TRBV30 once CAWTTSGRDTQYF
TRBV6-1 . CASSESINYGYTF
TRBV19 once CASSIGTGGLETQYF
TRBV6-4 few CASSEGGSYNEQFF
TRBV3-1/TRBV3-2 . CASSPRGSSYNEQFF
TRBV6-4 . CASKTEWTRGADTQYF
TRBV7-9 . CASSPGLTPYNEQFF
TRBV18 . CASSPGTGQGDGYTF
TRBV29-1 . CSVASAGLMNYGYTF
TRBV18 . CASSPGGRRDTEAFF
TRBV5-5 . CASRNNIAGPGETQYF
TRBV5-4 . CASSDPSRSRNTEAFF
TRBV6-5 . CASRRQGALNQPQHF
TRBV15 . CATSRDRDTQYF
TRBV2 . CASSWSAVEQFF
TRBV6-2/TRBV6-3 few CASSYSTRAGESDNEQFF
TRBV9 . CASSVAPGGEVGTEAFF
TRBV28 . CASSSRWGRRTEAFF
TRBV6-6 . CASRPGTQETQYF
TRBV13 . CASRKNPHRGLNTEAFF
TRBV5-4 . CASSRGVGDQETQYF
TRBV4-2 . CASSQDLRDSPKNIQYF
TRBV30 . CAWSVPRASYGREQFF
TRBV7-6 . CASSLEGQNTGELFF
TRBV24-1 . CATSGGTGAPNTGELFF
TRBV3-1/TRBV3-2 . CASSQDGGGGETQYF
TRBV6-5 . CASMRGGGNEKLFF
TRBV16 once CASSQGGRNQPQHF